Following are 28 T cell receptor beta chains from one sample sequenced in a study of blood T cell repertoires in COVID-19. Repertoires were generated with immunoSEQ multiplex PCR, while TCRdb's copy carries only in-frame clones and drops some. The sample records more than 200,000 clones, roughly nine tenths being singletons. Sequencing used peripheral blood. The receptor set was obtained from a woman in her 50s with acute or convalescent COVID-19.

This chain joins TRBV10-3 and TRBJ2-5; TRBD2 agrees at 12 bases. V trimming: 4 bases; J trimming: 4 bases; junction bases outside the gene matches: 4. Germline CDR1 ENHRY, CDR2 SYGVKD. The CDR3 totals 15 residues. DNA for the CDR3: TGTGCCATCAGTGTGGGACTAGCGGGTGCAGAGACCCAGTACTTC. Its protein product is CAISVGLAGAETQYF.

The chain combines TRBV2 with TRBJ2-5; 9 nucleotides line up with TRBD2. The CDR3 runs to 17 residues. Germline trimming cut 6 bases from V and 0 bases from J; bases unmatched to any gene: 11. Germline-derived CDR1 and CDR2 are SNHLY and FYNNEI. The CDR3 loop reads CASRGVTSGRYQETQYF. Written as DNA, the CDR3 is TGTGCCAGCAGGGGGGTGACTAGCGGACGGTACCAAGAGACCCAGTACTTC.

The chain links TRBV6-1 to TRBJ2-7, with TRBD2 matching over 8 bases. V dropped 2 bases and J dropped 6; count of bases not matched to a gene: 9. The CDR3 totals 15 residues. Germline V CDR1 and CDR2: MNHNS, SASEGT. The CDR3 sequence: CASSEIPREAGEQYF. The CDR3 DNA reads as TGTGCCAGCAGTGAAATCCCGCGGGAGGCGGGCGAGCAGTACTTC.

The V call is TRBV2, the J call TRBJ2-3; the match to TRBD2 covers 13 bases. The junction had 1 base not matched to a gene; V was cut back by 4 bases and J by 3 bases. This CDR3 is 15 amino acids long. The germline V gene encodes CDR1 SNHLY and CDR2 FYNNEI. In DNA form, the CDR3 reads TGTGCCAGCAGTGCGACTAGCGGGAGGACAGATACGCAGTATTTT. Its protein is CASSATSGRTDTQYF.

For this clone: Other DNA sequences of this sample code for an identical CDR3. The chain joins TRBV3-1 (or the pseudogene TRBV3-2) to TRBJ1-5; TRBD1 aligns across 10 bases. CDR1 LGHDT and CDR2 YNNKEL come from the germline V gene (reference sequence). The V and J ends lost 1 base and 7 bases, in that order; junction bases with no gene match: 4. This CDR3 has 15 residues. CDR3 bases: TGTGCCAGCAGCCAAGGACAGGGGGCAGGACAGCCCCAGCATTTT. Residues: CASSQGQGAGQPQHF.

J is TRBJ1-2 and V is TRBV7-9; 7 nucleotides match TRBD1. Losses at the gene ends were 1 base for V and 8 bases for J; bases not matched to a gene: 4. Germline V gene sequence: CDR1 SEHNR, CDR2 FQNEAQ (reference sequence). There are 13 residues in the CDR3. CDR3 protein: CASSLGGGYGYTF. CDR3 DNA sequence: TGTGCCAGCAGCTTAGGAGGGGGCTACGGCTACACCTTC.

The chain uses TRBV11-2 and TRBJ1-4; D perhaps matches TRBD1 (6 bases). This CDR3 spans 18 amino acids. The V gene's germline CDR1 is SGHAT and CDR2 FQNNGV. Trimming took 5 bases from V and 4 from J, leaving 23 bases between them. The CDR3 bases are TGTGCCAGCAGCCCTAAGTCCGGCCCGACAGGCGGTAATGAAAAACTGTTTTTT. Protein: CASSPKSGPTGGNEKLFF.

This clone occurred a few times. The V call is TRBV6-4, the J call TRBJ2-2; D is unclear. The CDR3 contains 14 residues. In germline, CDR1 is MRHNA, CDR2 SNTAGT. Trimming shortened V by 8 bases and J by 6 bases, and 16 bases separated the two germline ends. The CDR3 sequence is CASPFPRKAGELFF. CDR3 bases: TGTGCCAGCCCTTTCCCCAGAAAAGCCGGGGAGCTGTTTTTT.

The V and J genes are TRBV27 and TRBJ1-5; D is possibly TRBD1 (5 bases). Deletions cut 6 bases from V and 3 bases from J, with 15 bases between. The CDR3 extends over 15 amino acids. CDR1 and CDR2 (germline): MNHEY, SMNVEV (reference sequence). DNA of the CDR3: TGTGCCAGCAGCGATGGTTGGGGGGACAATCAGCCCCAGCATTTT. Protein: CASSDGWGDNQPQHF.

CDR3 protein: CASTWRTSGTNTGELFF. CDR3 DNA: TGCGCCAGCACTTGGAGGACTAGCGGTACGAACACCGGGGAGCTGTTTTTT. V usage is TRBV5-1 and J usage is TRBJ2-2; 10 positions agree with TRBD2. Trimming took 6 bases from V and 0 from J; bases not matched to a gene: 8. The germline V gene has CDR1 SGHRS and CDR2 YFSETQ. This CDR3 region has 17 residues.

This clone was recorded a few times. CDR3 sequence: CASSGLGQPNYGYTF. CDR3 coding DNA: TGTGCCAGCAGTGGACTGGGACAGCCTAACTATGGCTACACCTTC. V is TRBV6-2 or TRBV6-3 and J is TRBJ1-2; 7 bases agree with TRBD1. CDR3 length: 15 residues. Unmatched junction bases numbered 6, after V lost 5 bases and J lost 0 bases. Looked up from germline, CDR1 is MNHEY and CDR2 is SVGEGT.

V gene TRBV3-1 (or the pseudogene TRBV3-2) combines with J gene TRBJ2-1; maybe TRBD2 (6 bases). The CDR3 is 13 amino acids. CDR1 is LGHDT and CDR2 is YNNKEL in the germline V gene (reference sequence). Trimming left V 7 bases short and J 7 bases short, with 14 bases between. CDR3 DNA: TGTGCCAGCACTTTAGGAGGAGGGAATGAGCAGTTCTTC. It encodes CASTLGGGNEQFF.

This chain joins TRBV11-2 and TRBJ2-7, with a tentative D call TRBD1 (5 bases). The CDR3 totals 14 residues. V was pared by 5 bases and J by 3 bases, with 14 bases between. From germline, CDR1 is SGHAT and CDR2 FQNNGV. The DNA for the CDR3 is TGTGCCAGCAGCCTCAGGGTTGAGGACTACGAGCAGTACTTC. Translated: CASSLRVEDYEQYF.

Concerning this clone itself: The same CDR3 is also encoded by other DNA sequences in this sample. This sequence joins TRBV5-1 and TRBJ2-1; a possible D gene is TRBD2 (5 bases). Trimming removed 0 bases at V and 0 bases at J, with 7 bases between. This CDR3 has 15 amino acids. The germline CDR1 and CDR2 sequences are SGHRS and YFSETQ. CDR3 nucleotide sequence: TGCGCCAGCAGCTTGGAGAGCGGCTCCTACAATGAGCAGTTCTTC. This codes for CASSLESGSYNEQFF.

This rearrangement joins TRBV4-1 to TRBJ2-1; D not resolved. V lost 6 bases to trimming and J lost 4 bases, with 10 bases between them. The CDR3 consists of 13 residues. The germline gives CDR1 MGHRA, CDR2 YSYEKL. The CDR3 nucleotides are TGCGCCAGCAGTGCGACTTTATACAATGAGCAGTTCTTC. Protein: CASSATLYNEQFF.

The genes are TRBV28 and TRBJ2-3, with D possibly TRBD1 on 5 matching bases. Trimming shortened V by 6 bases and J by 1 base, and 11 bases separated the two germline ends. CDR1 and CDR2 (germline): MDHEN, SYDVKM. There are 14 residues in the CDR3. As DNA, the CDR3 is TGTGCCAGCAGAACAGGCCTTGGCACAGATACGCAGTATTTT. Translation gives CASRTGLGTDTQYF.

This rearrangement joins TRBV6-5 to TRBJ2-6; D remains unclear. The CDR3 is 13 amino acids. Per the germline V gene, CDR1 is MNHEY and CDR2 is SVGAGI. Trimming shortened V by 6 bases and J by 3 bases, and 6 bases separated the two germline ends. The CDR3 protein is CASRTGGANVLTF. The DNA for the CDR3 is TGTGCCAGCAGAACTGGTGGGGCCAACGTCCTGACTTTC.

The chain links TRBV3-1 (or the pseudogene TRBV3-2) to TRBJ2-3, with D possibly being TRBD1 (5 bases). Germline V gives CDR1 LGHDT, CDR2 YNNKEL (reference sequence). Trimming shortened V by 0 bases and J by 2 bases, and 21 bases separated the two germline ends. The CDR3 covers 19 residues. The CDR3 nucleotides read TGTGCCAGCAGCCAAGATTTGTTCTGGGGCGTGGAGAACACAGATACGCAGTATTTT. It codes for CASSQDLFWGVENTDTQYF.

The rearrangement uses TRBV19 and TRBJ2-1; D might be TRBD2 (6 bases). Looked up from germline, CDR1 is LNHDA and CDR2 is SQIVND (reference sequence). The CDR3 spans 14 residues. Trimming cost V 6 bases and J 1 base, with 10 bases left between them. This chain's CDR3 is CASRRDSSYNEQFF. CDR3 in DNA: TGTGCCAGTAGGCGGGACTCTTCCTACAATGAGCAGTTCTTC.

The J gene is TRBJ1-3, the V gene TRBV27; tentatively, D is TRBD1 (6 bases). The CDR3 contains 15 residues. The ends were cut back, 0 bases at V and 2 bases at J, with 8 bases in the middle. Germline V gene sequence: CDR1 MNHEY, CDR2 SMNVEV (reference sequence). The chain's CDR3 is CASSLSRGTGNTIYF. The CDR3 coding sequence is TGTGCCAGCAGTTTATCCAGGGGAACTGGAAACACCATATATTTT.

CDR3 in amino acids: CASATRGANYGYTF. CDR3 coding DNA: TGTGCCAGCGCAACCAGGGGAGCTAACTATGGCTACACCTTC. The V and J genes are TRBV2 and TRBJ1-2; maybe TRBD1 (6 bases). Germline V gene lookup returns CDR1 SNHLY and CDR2 FYNNEI. The V end lost 8 bases, the J end lost 0 bases, and 13 bases lay between the germline ends. CDR3 length: 14 amino acids.

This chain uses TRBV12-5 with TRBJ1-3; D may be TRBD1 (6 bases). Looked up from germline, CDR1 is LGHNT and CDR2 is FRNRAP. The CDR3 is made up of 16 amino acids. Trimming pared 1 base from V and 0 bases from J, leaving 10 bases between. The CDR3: CASGLGGQASGNTIYF. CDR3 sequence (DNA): TGTGCTAGTGGTTTGGGGGGACAAGCCTCTGGAAACACCATATATTTT.

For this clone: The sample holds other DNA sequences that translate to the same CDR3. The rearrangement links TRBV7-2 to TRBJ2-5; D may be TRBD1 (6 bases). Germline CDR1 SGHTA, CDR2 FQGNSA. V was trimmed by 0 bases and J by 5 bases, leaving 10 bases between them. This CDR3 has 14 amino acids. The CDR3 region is CASSLAGGRETQYF. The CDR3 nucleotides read TGTGCCAGCAGCTTAGCAGGGGGACGGGAGACCCAGTACTTC.

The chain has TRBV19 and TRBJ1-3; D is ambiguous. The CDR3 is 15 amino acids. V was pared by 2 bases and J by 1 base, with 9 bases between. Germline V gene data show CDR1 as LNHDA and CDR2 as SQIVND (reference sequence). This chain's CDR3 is CASSISRESGNTIYF. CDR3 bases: TGTGCCAGTAGTATAAGTCGGGAGTCTGGAAACACCATATATTTT.

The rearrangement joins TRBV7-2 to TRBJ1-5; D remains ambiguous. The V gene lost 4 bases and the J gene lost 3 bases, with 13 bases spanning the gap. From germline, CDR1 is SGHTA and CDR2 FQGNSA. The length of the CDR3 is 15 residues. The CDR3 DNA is TGTGCCAGCAGCTCTAGAGGCGGTAACAATCAGCCCCAGCATTTT. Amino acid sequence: CASSSRGGNNQPQHF.

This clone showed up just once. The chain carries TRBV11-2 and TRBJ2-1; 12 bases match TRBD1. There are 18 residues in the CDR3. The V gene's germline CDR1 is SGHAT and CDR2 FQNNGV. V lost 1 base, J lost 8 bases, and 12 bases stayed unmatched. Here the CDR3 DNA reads TGTGCCAGCAGCTTAGCAACTTCCGGGACAGGGGGCCTAGATGAGCAGTTCTTC. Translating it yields CASSLATSGTGGLDEQFF. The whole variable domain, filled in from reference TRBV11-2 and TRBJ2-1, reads EAGVAQSPRYKIIEKRQSVAFWCNPISGHATLYWYQQILGQGPKLLIQFQNNGVVDDSQLPKDRFSAERLKGVDSTLKIQPAKLEDSAVYLCASSLATSGTGGLDEQFFGPGTRLTVL.

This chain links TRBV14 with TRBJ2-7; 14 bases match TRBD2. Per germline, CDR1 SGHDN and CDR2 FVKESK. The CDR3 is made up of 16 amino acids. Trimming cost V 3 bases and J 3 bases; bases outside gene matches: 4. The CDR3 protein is CASSQPGTSGSYEQYF. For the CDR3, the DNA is TGTGCCAGCAGCCAGCCCGGGACTAGCGGGAGCTACGAGCAGTACTTC.

The CDR3 loop reads CASSWTGGYEQYF. The DNA for the CDR3 is TGTGCCAGCAGTTGGACAGGGGGCTACGAGCAGTACTTC. The chain has TRBV12-3 or TRBV12-4 and TRBJ2-7, with TRBD1 identical over 10 bases. The CDR3 runs 13 residues. Trimming at V came to 4 bases and at J to 3 bases, leaving 0 bases not matched to a gene.